This entry describes one TCR beta chain. The PCR contained 60 Vbeta and 13 Jbeta primers. Libraries were prepared by immunoSEQ multiplex PCR; TCRdb keeps only in-frame clonotypes and omits some of them. This sample has about 150,000 clones, with around 74% found just once. V lost 4 bases to trimming and J lost 8 bases, with 8 bases between them. The CDR3 contains 11 residues. The germline V gene encodes CDR1 LNHDA and CDR2 SQIVND (reference sequence). The sample originates from a study of cytomegalovirus exposure and HLA in healthy donors. The sequenced material came from PBMCs. The rearrangement joins TRBV19 to TRBJ1-2; no reliable D call. This TCR was recovered from a man younger than 35 in good health and CMV-seronegative. DNA of the CDR3: TGTGCCAGTAGTAATCCGGGGGGCTACACCTTC. It is translated as CASSNPGGYTF.